This T cell receptor beta chain appears in the sequencing data of a study of identifying expanded T cells in peripheral blood. Findings and limits, study-wide: Differentially abundant clones: about 1.3 between replicates, just under 17 at around 14 days, around 19 at four. Variance in clone template counts between approximately two-week samples significantly increased with total template count across all healthy donors.

The table came from immunoSEQ multiplex PCR; TCRdb's copy has only in-frame clones and leaves some out. In the table there are 90,000 to 120,000 clones, around nine tenths of which are singletons. V was pared by 3 bases and J by 0 bases, with 9 bases between. CDR1 PRHDT and CDR2 FYEKMQ come from the germline V gene (reference sequence). The CDR3 is made up of 15 amino acids. This clone came up once. Its specificity is not known. V usage is TRBV13 and J usage is TRBJ2-1; D tentatively fits TRBD1 or TRBD2 (6 bases each). The sample consisted of blood. This TCR came from a person between 18 and 75 years old in good health. The CDR3 spells CASSFGGRSYNEQFF. CDR3 sequence (DNA): TGTGCCAGCAGCTTCGGGGGCCGCTCCTACAATGAGCAGTTCTTC.